This is a list of T cell receptor beta chains from one sample in a study of T-cell reconstitution after alpha-beta-depleted transplantation in children. TCRdb passed the PCR reads through MiXCR, listing each CDR3 protein once. This table has approximately 82,000 distinct CDR3 sequences, around a sixth appearing once. Sequences were derived from PBMCs, mostly from graft donor cells, sampled 180 days after TCRalphabeta/CD19-depleted stem cell transplant. These receptors were collected from a male patient aged 2-9 years who had a stem cell transplant for acute lymphoblastic leukemia, so the T cells may come from the graft donor. Each CDR3 is given with its conserved first and last residue. The D gene is left open where the match is weak. Clone sizes are given selectively: once, few, many, or a class where the clone is expanded.

v_gene,abundance,d_gene,j_gene,CDR3nt,CDR3aa
TRBV29-1,few,.,TRBJ1-2,TGCAGCGTTGCCAGGGACGGGAACTATGGCTACACCTTC,CSVARDGNYGYTF
TRBV7-9,many,TRBD1,TRBJ2-1,TGTGCCAGCAGCAGGGACAGGGGAGCGGATGAGCAGTTCTTC,CASSRDRGADEQFF
TRBV4-2,many,.,TRBJ2-1,TGTGCCAGCAGCCAAGAAGAGCAGGGCTACAATGAGCAGTTCTTC,CASSQEEQGYNEQFF
TRBV5-1,many,.,TRBJ2-7,TGCGCCAGCAGCTTCGAGGGGACCTCCTACGAGCAGTACTTC,CASSFEGTSYEQYF
TRBV5-5,many,.,TRBJ1-1,TGTGCCAGCAGCTTGTCCGTGATGAACACTGAAGCTTTCTTT,CASSLSVMNTEAFF
TRBV5-1,few,.,TRBJ2-1,TGCGCCAGCAGCTTGGAGTTCGAGTACAATGAGCAGTTCTTC,CASSLEFEYNEQFF
TRBV5-1,few,.,TRBJ1-2,TGCGCCAGCAGCTTGGCCACGTCAGGGGGCTACACCTTC,CASSLATSGGYTF
TRBV5-8,.,.,TRBJ2-1,TGTGCCAGCAGCTTGATTGGGGGGCCTACCTACAATGAGCAGTTCTTC,CASSLIGGPTYNEQFF
TRBV12-3/TRBV12-4,few,TRBD1,TRBJ1-4,TGTGCCAGCCTTTCAGGGACAGGGGACGAAAAACTGTTTTTT,CASLSGTGDEKLFF
TRBV30,few,TRBD1,TRBJ1-2,TGTGCCTGGAGTGTGGAGGGGGCGAAGAATTATGGCTACACCTTC,CAWSVEGAKNYGYTF
TRBV20-1,many,TRBD1,TRBJ1-1,TGCAGTGCTAACCGGGACAGCCTTATGAACACTGAAGCTTTCTTT,CSANRDSLMNTEAFF
TRBV6-5,few,.,TRBJ2-2,TGTGCCAGCAGTTACAGGGGGTTGGCCGGGGAGCTGTTTTTT,CASSYRGLAGELFF
TRBV12-3/TRBV12-4,.,TRBD1,TRBJ1-1,TGTGCCAGCACTTACAGGGGGCGTGGGGAAGCTTTCTTT,CASTYRGRGEAFF
TRBV28,few,.,TRBJ2-3,TGTGCCAGCAGTGCTCTAGGGTTGGCAGATACGCAGTATTTT,CASSALGLADTQYF
TRBV5-1,.,TRBD1,TRBJ1-1,TGCGCCAGCAGCTTCGGGACAGGGGGCAGGAACACTGAAGCTTTCTTT,CASSFGTGGRNTEAFF
TRBV12-3/TRBV12-4,once,.,TRBJ1-1,TGTGCCAGCAGTTTATCTGGCATGAACACTGAAGCTTTCTTT,CASSLSGMNTEAFF
TRBV5-1,few,.,TRBJ2-7,TGCGCCAGCAGCTTGGCCGTGGGGGGCCTCGGCGAGCAGTACTTC,CASSLAVGGLGEQYF
TRBV7-9,.,TRBD1,TRBJ2-3,TGTGCCAGCAGCCCGGACAGGGGTTTTCATTTT,CASSPDRGFHF
TRBV5-1,few,TRBD2,TRBJ2-5,TGCGCCAGCAGCCCGCTAGCGGGGGGGCCGGAGACCCAGTACTTC,CASSPLAGGPETQYF
TRBV5-5,.,.,TRBJ1-2,TGTGCCAGCAGCCCCCTTGTGGGGACTAACTATGGCTACACCTTC,CASSPLVGTNYGYTF
TRBV12-3/TRBV12-4,.,.,TRBJ2-7,TGTGCCAGCAGTCCCCCCTCGGTCTACGAGCAGTACTTC,CASSPPSVYEQYF
TRBV11-3,.,.,TRBJ2-7,TGTGCCAGCAGCTTAGACCTCGAGATCTTCTCCTACGAGCAGTACTTC,CASSLDLEIFSYEQYF
TRBV12-3/TRBV12-4,many,.,TRBJ2-2,TGTGCCAGCAGGTCAACCTCCAGGTGGGCCGGGGAGCTGTTTTTT,CASRSTSRWAGELFF
TRBV20-1,.,.,TRBJ2-5,TGCAGTGCCACCCCTGCGGCAACGGACACCCAGTACTTC,CSATPAATDTQYF
TRBV7-2,.,TRBD2,TRBJ2-5,TGTGCCAGCAGCTTAGCGACGGGCGGGGGACAAGAGACCCAGTACTTC,CASSLATGGGQETQYF
TRBV7-9,.,.,TRBJ2-7,TGTGCCAGCAGCGCCCCCGGCGGCAGCTCCTACGAGCAGTACTTC,CASSAPGGSSYEQYF
TRBV10-1,.,.,TRBJ2-3,TGCGCCAGCAGGGACAGCTTCCAGCGCACAGATACGCAGTATTTT,CASRDSFQRTDTQYF
TRBV5-1,.,.,TRBJ1-5,TGCGCCAGCAGCTTGTGGGGGGGGAATCAGCCCCAGCATTTT,CASSLWGGNQPQHF
TRBV7-2,many,.,TRBJ2-3,TGTGCCAGCAGCTTAGGGGCGGGGGCTGATACGCAGTATTTT,CASSLGAGADTQYF
TRBV5-1,few,.,TRBJ1-3,TGCGCCAGCAGCTTGGTGGGAGGACAAGCCTCTGGAAACACCATATATTTT,CASSLVGGQASGNTIYF
TRBV3-1,few,.,TRBJ2-1,TGTGCCAGCAGCCGATCCAGGAGCTCCTACAATGAGCAGTTCTTC,CASSRSRSSYNEQFF
TRBV6-2/TRBV6-3,.,.,TRBJ2-2,TGTGCCACTTGCGGGCAGACCCCTATGGAGCTGTTTTTT,CATCGQTPMELFF
TRBV5-1,.,.,TRBJ1-1,TGCGCCAGCAGCTGGACGCGGAACACTGAAGCTTTCTTT,CASSWTRNTEAFF
TRBV7-9,.,.,TRBJ1-1,TGTGCCAGCAGCTTAGCGCCAGGGGAAGCTTTCTTT,CASSLAPGEAFF
TRBV18,.,TRBD2,TRBJ2-7,TGTGCCAGCTCACCCTTTCCGGGAGGTCGCTCCTACGAGCAGTACTTC,CASSPFPGGRSYEQYF
TRBV7-8,.,TRBD2,TRBJ2-7,TGTGCCAGCAGCCAGGGACTAGCTGACTACGAGCAGTACTTC,CASSQGLADYEQYF
TRBV28,few,.,TRBJ1-1,TGTGCCAGCAGTTTCCGGGGGACTGAAGCTTTCTTT,CASSFRGTEAFF